The present entry profiles one TCR beta chain with its context. Its antigen is unknown. The junction differs from germline at one of its ends, possibly a read error. The data belong to a study of a mutant IDH1 vaccine in newly diagnosed glioma. About the study: Eight vaccinations were given in weeks 1, 3, 5, 7, 11, 15, 19 and 23. Initiation of the vaccine course occurred 4-6 weeks after radiotherapy alone, or alongside temozolomide cycles. Therapy received beforehand was radiotherapy, temozolomide, or both, with most patients given both.

Specified time point: week 5, during vaccination. Topical imiquimod accompanied each vaccine dose, which consisted of 300 ug of mutant IDH1 20-mer peptide. New WHO grade 3 or 4 astrocytomas that were IDH1-mutant and ATRX-lost occurred in the donors. Clones were sequenced by immunoSEQ multiplex PCR, and TCRdb holds only the in-frame ones, with some missing. The sample has roughly 40,000 clones, approximately 83% seen once. The V gene's germline CDR1 is LGHNA and CDR2 YSLEER. The CDR3 totals 14 residues. The sequence was collected from a man aged 40-55 years with glioma. The source was PBMCs, collected from a glioma patient whose treatment included an IDH1 peptide vaccine. The rearrangement uses TRBV4-3 and TRBJ2-3; D uncertain. The CDR3 is CASSQGPRTDTQYF. The CDR3 nucleotides are TGCGCCAGCAGTCAAGGTCCCCGCACAGATACGCAGTATTTT.